The TCR beta chain described here comes from a study of OX40 agonist ivuxolimab in advanced cancers. The CDR3 has 13 amino acids. V shed 4 bases and J shed 3 bases, with 10 bases lying between them. Looked up from germline, CDR1 is SGHKS and CDR2 is YYEKEE (reference sequence). Sequencing was performed with immunoSEQ multiplex PCR; in TCRdb, only in-frame clones are kept and a portion is missing. The table includes nearly 50,000 clones, around nine tenths detected once. Source: CD4+ or CD8+ T cells sorted from blood, taken in a trial of the OX40 agonist ivuxolimab. The receptor was isolated from an adult with an advanced solid tumor such as melanoma, head and neck, liver or kidney cancer. This sequence joins TRBV5-5 and TRBJ1-2; TRBD1 is a possible D gene (5 bases). CDR3 nucleotides: TGTGCCAGCAGCGTGGACATGCACTATGGCTACACCTTC. Its protein is CASSVDMHYGYTF.